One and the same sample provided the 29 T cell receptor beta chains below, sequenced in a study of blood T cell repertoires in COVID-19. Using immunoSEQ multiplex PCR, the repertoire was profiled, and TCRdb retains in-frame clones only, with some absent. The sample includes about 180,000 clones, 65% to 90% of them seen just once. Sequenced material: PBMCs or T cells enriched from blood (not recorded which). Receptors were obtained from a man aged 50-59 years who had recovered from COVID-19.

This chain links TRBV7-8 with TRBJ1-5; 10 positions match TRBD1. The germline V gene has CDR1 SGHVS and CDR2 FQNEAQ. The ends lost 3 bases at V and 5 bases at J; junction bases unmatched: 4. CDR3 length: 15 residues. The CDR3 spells CASSFRQGADQPQHF. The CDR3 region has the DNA TGTGCCAGCAGCTTCCGACAGGGGGCTGATCAGCCCCAGCATTTT.

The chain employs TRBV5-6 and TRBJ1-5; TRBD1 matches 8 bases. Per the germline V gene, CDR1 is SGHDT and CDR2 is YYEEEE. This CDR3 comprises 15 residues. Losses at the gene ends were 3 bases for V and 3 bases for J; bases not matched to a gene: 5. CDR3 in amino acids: CASSSDRGTNQPQHF. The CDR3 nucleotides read TGTGCCAGCAGCTCCGACAGGGGCACCAATCAGCCCCAGCATTTT.

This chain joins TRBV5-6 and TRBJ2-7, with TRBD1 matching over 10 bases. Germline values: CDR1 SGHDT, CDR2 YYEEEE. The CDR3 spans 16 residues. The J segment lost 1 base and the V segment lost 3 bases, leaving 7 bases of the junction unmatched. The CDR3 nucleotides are TGTGCCAGCAGCTCCCGACAGGGGGCCTATTCCTACGAGCAGTACTTC. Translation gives CASSSRQGAYSYEQYF. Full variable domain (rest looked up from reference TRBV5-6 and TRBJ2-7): DAGVTQSPTHLIKTRGQQVTLRCSPKSGHDTVSWYQQALGQGPQFIFQYYEEEERQRGNFPDRFSGHQFPNYSSELNVNALLLGDSALYLCASSSRQGAYSYEQYFGPGTRLTVT.

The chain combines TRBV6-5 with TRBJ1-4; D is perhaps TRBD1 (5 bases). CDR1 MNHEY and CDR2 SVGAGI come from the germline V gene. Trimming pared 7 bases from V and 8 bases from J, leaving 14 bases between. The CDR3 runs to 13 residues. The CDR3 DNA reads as TGTGCCAGCAAAGGGGCGCTTGGAGAAAAACTGTTTTTT. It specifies CASKGALGEKLFF.

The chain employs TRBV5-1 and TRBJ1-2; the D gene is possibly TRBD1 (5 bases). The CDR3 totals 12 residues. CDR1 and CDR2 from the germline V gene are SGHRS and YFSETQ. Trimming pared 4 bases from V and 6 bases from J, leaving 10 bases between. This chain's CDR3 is CASSPAGDGYTF. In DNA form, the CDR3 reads TGCGCCAGCAGCCCGGCGGGGGATGGCTACACCTTC.

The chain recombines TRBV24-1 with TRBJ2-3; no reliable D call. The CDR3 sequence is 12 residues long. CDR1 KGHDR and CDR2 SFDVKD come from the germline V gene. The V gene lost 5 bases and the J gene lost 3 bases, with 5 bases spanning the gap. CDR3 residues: CATSASTDTQYF. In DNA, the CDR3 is TGTGCCACCAGTGCTTCGACAGATACGCAGTATTTT.

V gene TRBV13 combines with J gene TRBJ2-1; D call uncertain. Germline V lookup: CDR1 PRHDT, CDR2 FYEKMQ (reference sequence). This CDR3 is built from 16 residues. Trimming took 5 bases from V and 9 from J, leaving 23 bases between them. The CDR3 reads CASSPTRLQIRGEQFF. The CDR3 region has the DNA TGTGCCAGCAGCCCCACCCGACTGCAGATCCGAGGTGAGCAGTTCTTC.

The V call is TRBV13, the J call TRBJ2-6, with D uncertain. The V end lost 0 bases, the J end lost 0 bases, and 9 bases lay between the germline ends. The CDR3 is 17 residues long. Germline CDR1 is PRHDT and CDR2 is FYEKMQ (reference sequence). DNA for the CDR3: TGTGCCAGCAGCTTAGGGGCAGGCCTCTCTGGGGCCAACGTCCTGACTTTC. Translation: CASSLGAGLSGANVLTF.

The CDR3 sequence: CASSSNPQANYGYTF. DNA of the CDR3: TGCGCCAGCAGCTCAAACCCACAGGCGAACTATGGCTACACCTTC. The chain is built from TRBV5-1 and TRBJ1-2; possible D gene TRBD1, 5 bases. Per the germline V gene, CDR1 is SGHRS and CDR2 is YFSETQ. The CDR3 totals 15 residues. Trimming took off 3 bases at V and 2 bases at J, with 14 bases between the two ends.

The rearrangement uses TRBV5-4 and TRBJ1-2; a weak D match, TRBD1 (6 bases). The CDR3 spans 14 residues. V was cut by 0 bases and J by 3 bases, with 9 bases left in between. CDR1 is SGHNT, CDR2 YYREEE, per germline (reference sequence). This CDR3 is CASSLGGGDYGYTF. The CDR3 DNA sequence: TGTGCCAGCAGCTTGGGAGGGGGGGACTATGGCTACACCTTC.

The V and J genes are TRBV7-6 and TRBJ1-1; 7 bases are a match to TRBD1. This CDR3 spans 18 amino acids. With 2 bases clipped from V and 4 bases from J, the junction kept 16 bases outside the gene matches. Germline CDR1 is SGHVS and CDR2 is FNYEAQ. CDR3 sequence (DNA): TGTGCCAGCAGCTTAAGCTACCGGGACAGCCTTGAAAGCACTGAAGCTTTCTTT. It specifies CASSLSYRDSLESTEAFF.

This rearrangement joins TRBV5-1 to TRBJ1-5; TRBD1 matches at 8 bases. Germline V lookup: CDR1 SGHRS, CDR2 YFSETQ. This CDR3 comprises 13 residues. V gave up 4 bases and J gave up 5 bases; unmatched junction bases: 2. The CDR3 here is CASSTDRDQPQHF. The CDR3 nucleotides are TGCGCCAGCAGCACGGACAGGGATCAGCCCCAGCATTTT.

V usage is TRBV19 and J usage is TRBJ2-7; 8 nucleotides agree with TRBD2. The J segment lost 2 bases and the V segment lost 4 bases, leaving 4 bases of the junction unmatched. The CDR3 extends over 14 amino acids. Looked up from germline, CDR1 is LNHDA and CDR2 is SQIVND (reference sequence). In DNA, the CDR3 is TGTGCCAGTAGTACCCAGCGGGGGACCTACGAGCAGTACTTC. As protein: CASSTQRGTYEQYF.

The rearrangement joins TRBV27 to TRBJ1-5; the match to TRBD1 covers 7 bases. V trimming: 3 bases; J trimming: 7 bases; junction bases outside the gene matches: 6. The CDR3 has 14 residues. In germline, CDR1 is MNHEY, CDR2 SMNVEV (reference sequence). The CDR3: CASSFTGASQPQHF. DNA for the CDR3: TGTGCCAGCAGTTTTACAGGGGCGAGCCAGCCCCAGCATTTT.

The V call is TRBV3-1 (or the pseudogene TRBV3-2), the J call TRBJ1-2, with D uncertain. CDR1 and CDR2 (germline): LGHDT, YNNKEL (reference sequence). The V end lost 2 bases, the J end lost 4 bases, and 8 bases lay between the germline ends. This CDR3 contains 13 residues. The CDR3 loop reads CASSQRRIYGYTF. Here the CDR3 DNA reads TGTGCCAGCAGCCAAAGGCGGATCTATGGCTACACCTTC.

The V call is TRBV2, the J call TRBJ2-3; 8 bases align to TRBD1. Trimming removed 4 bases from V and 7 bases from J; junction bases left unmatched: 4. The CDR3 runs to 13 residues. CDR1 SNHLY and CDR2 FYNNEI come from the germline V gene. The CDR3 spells CASSAGGANTQYF. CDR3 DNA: TGTGCCAGCAGTGCAGGGGGCGCGAATACGCAGTATTTT.

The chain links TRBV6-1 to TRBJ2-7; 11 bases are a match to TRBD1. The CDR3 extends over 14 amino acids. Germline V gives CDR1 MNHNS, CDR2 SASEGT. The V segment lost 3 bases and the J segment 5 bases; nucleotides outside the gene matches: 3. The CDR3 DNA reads TGTGCCAGCAGTGAGGACAGGGGGCTCCACGAGCAGTACTTC. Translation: CASSEDRGLHEQYF.

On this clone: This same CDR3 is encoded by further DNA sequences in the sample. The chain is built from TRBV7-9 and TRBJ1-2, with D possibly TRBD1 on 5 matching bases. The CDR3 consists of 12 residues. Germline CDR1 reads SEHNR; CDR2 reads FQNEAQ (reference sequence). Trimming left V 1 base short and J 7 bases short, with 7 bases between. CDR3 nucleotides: TGTGCCAGCAGCTTAGATGGGGCTGGCTACACCTTC. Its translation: CASSLDGAGYTF.

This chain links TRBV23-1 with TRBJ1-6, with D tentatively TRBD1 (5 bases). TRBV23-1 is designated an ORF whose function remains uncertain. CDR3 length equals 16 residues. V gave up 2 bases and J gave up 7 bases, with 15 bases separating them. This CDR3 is CASSQNSDRLNSPLHF. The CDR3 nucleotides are TGCGCCAGCAGTCAAAATTCTGACAGATTGAATTCACCCCTCCACTTT.

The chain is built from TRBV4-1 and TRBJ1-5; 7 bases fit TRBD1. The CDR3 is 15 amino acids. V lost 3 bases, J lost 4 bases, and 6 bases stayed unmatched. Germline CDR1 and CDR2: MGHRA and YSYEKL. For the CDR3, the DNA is TGCGCCAGCAGCCAGCAGGACAGGAGGAATCAGCCCCAGCATTTT. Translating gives CASSQQDRRNQPQHF.

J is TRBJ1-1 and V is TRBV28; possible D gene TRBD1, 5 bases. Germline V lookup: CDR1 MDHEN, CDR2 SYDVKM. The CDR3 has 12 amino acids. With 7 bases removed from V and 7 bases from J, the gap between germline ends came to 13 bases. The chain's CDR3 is CASTIPGGEAFF. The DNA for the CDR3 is TGTGCCAGCACTATTCCGGGGGGTGAAGCTTTCTTT.

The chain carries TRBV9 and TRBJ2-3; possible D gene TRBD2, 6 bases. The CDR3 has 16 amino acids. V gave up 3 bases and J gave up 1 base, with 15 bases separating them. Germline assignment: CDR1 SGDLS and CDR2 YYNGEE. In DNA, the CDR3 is TGTGCCAGCAGCGGCCTCCGCGGGATCGGCACAGATACGCAGTATTTT. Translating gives CASSGLRGIGTDTQYF.

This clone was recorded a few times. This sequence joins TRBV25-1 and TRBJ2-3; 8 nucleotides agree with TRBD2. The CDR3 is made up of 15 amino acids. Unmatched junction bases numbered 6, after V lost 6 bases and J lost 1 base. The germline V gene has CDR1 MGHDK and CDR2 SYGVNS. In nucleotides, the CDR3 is TGTGCCAGCAGCGGGGGGGCCTTGGGCACAGATACGCAGTATTTT. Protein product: CASSGGALGTDTQYF.

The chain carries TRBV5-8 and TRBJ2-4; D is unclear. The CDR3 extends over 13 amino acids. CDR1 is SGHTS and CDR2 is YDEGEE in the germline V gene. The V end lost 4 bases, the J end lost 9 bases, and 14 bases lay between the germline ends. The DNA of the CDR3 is TGTGCCAGCAGCCCCAGGCCCGAAGGCATTCAGTACTTC. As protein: CASSPRPEGIQYF.

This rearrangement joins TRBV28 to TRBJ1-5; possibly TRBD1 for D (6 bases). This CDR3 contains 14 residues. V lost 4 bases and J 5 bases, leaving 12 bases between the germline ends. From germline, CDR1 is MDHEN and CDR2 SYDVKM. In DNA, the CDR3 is TGTGCCAGCAGTTCAACAGGGCGTCATCAGCCCCAGCATTTT. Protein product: CASSSTGRHQPQHF. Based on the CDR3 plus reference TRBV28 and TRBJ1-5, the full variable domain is DVKVTQSSRYLVKRTGEKVFLECVQDMDHENMFWYRQDPGLGLRLIYFSYDVKMKEKGDIPEGYSVSREKKERFSLILESASTNQTSMYLCASSSTGRHQPQHFGDGTRLSIL.

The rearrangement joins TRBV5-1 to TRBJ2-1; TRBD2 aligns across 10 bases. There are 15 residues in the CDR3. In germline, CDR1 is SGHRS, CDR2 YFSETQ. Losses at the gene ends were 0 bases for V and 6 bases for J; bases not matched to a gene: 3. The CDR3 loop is CASSLEAGGLNEQFF. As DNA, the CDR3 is TGCGCCAGCAGCTTGGAAGCGGGGGGGCTCAATGAGCAGTTCTTC. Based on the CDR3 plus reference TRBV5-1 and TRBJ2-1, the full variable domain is KAGVTQTPRYLIKTRGQQVTLSCSPISGHRSVSWYQQTPGQGLQFLFEYFSETQRNKGNFPGRFSGRQFSNSRSEMNVSTLELGDSALYLCASSLEAGGLNEQFFGPGTRLTVL.

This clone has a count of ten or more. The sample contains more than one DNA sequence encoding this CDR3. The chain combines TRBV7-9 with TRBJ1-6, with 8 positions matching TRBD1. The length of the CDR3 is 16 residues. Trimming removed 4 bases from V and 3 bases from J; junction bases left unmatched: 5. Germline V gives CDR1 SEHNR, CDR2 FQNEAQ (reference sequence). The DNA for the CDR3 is TGTGCCAGCAGCTCCGGACAGGGATTCTATAATTCACCCCTCCACTTT. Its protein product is CASSSGQGFYNSPLHF. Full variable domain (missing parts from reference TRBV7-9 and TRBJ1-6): DTGVSQNPRHKITKRGQNVTFRCDPISEHNRLYWYRQTLGQGPEFLTYFQNEAQLEKSRLLSDRFSAERPKGSFSTLEIQRTEQGDSAMYLCASSSGQGFYNSPLHFGNGTRLTVT.

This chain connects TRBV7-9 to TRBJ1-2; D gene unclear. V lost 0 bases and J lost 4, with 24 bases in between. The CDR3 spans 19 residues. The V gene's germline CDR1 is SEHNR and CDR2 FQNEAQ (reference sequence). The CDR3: CASSLARAASYENLYGYTF. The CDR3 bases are TGTGCCAGCAGCTTAGCGCGGGCAGCTTCGTACGAAAACCTCTATGGCTACACCTTC.

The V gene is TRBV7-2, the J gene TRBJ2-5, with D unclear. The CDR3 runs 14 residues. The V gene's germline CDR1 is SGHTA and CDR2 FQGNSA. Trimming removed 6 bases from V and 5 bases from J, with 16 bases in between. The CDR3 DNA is TGTGCCAGCAGTAACTTCGCTCTTCGGGAGACCCAGTACTTC. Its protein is CASSNFALRETQYF.